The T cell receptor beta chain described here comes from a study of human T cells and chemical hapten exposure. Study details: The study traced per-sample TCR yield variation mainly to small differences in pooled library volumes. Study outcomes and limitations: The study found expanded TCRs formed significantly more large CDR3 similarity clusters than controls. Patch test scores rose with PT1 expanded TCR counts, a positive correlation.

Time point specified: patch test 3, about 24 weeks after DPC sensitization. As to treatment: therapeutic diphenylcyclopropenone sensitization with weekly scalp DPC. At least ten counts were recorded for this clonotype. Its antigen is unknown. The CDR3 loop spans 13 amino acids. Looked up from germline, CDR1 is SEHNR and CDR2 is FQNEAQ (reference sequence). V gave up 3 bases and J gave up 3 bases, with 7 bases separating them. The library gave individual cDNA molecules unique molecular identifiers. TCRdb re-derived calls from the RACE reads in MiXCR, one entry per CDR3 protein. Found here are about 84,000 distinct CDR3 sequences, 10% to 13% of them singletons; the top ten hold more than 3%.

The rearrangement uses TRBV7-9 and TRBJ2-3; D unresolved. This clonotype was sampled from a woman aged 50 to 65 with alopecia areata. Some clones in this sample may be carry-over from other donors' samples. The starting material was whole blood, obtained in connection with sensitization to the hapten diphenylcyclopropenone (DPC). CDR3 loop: CASSFGVTDTQYF. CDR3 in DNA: TGTGCCAGCAGCTTTGGGGTAACAGATACGCAGTATTTT.